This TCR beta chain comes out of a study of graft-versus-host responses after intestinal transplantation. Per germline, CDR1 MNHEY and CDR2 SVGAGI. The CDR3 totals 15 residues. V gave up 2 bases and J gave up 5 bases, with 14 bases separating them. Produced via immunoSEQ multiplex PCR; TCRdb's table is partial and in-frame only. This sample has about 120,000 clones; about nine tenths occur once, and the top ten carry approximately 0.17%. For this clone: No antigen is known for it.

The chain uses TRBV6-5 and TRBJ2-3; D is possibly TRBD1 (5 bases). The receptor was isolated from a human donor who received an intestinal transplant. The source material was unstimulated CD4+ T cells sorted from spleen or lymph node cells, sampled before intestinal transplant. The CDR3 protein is CASSYGLGRVDTQYF. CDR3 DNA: TGTGCCAGCAGTTACGGCTTGGGCAGGGTAGATACGCAGTATTTT.